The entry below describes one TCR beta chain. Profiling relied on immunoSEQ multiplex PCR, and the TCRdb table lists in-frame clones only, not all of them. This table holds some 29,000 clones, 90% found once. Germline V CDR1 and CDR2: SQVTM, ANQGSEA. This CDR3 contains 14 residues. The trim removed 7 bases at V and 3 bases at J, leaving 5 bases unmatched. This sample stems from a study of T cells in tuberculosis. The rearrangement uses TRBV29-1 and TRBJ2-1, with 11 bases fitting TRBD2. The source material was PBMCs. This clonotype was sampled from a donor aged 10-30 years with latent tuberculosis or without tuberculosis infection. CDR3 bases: TGCAGCGCCCTAGGACTAGCGGGCTACAATGAGCAGTTCTTC. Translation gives CSALGLAGYNEQFF.